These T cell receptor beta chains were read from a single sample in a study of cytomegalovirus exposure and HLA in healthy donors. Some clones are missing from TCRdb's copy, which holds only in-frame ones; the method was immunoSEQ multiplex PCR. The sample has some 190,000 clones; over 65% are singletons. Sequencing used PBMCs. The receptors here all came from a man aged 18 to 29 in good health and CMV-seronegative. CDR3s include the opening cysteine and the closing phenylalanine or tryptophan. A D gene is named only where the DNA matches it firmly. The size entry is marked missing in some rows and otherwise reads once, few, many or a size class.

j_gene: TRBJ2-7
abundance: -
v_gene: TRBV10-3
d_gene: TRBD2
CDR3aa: CASRGGTSYEQYF
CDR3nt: TGTGCCAGCCGGGGGGGGACCTCCTACGAGCAGTACTTC

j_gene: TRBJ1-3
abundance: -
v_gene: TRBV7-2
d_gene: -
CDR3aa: CASSFGGTSGNTIYF
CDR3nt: TGTGCCAGCAGCTTCGGCGGGACTTCCGGAAACACCATATATTTT

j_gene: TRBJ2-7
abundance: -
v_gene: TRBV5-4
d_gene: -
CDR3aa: CASSGGGGAYEQYF
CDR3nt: TGTGCCAGCAGTGGCGGTGGGGGGGCGTACGAGCAGTACTTC

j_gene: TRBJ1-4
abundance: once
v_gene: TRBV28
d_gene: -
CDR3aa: CASSHNEKLFF
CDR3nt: TGTGCCAGCTCCCATAATGAAAAACTGTTTTTT

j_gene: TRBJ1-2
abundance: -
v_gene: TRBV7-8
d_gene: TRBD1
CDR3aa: CASSLAGQPFYGYTF
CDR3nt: TGTGCCAGCAGCTTAGCGGGACAGCCCTTCTATGGCTACACCTTC

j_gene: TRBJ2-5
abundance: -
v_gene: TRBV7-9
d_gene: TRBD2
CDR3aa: CASSFRTSGGIRETQYF
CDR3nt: TGTGCCAGCAGCTTTAGGACTAGCGGGGGGATCCGGGAGACCCAGTACTTC

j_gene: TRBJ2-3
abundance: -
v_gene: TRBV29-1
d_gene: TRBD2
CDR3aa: CSVDTGGSFNTQYF
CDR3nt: TGCAGCGTTGATACTGGCGGGAGTTTTAATACGCAGTATTTT

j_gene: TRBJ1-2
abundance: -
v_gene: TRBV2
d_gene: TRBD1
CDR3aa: CASRVRTGASYGYTF
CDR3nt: TGTGCCAGCAGAGTTAGGACAGGGGCGAGCTATGGCTACACCTTC

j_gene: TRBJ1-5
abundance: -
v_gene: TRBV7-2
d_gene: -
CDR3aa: CASSFPGNQPQHF
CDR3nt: TGTGCCAGCAGCTTTCCAGGGAATCAGCCCCAGCATTTT

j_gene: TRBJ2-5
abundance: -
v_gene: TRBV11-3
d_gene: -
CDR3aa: CASSTGLAQGETQYF
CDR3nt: TGTGCCAGCAGCACCGGACTAGCACAGGGGGAGACCCAGTACTTC

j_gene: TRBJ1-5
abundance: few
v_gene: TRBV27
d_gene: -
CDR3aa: CASSLSLAGPNQPQHF
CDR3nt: TGTGCCAGCAGTTTATCGTTGGCAGGCCCAAATCAGCCCCAGCATTTT

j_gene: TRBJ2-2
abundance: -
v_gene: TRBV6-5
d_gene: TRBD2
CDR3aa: CASRTTSGGLFF
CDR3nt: TGTGCCAGCAGAACGACTAGCGGGGGTTTGTTTTTT

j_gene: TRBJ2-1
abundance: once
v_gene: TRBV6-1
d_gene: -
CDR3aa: CASSVRDTTIRSSYNEQFF
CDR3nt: TGTGCCAGCAGTGTAAGGGACACCACTATCCGATCCTCCTACAATGAGCAGTTCTTC

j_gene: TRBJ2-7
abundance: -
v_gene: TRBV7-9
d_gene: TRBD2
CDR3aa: CASSLGGTSGGSYEQYF
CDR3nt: TGTGCCAGCAGCTTGGGGGGAACTAGCGGGGGATCCTACGAGCAGTACTTC

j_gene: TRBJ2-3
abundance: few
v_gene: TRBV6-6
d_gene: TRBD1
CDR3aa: CASSRQGVGTDTQYF
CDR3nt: TGTGCCAGCAGTAGACAGGGGGTTGGCACAGATACGCAGTATTTT

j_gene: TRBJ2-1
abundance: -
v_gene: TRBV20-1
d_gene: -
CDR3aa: CSARSFGEQFF
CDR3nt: TGCAGTGCTAGATCCTTCGGTGAGCAGTTCTTC

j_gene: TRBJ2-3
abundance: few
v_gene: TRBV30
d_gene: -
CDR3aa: CAWSGVFSTDTQYF
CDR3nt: TGTGCCTGGAGTGGAGTTTTTAGCACAGATACGCAGTATTTT

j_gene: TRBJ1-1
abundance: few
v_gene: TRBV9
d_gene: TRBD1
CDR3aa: CASSATGSGMNTEAFF
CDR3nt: TGTGCCAGCAGCGCGACAGGGTCTGGAATGAACACTGAAGCTTTCTTT

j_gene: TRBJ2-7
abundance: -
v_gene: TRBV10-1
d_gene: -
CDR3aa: CASSGQAGYEQYF
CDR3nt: TGCGCCAGCAGTGGGCAGGCGGGGTACGAGCAGTACTTC

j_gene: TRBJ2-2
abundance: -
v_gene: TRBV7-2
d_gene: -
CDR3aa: CASSLIANTGELFF
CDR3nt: TGTGCCAGCAGCTTAATAGCGAACACCGGGGAGCTGTTTTTT

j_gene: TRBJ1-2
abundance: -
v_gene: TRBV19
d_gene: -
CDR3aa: CASNQMARPNYGYTF
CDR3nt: TGTGCCAGTAATCAGATGGCCCGCCCTAACTATGGCTACACCTTC

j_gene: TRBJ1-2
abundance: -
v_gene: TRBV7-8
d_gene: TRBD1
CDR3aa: CASSGGTGDSYGYTF
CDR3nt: TGTGCCAGCAGCGGGGGGACAGGGGACTCCTATGGCTACACCTTC

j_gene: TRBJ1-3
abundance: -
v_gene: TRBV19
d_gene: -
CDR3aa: CASSIKRSSGNTIYF
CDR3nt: TGTGCCAGTAGTATAAAACGGAGCTCTGGAAACACCATATATTTT

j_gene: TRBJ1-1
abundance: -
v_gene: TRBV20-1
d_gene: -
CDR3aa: CSAREYGEAFF
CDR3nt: TGCAGTGCTAGAGAATACGGTGAAGCTTTCTTT

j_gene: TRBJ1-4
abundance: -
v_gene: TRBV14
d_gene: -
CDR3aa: CASSQATVEKLFF
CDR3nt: TGTGCCAGCAGCCAGGCGACAGTAGAAAAACTGTTTTTT

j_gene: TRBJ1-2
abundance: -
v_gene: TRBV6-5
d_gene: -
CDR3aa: CASVGGSHGYTF
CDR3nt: TGTGCCAGCGTTGGGGGGTCTCATGGCTACACCTTC